These T cell receptor beta chains were read from a single sample in a study of shared clonotypes between healthy human individuals. Only in-frame clones appear in the TCRdb table, and some are missing; sequencing was by immunoSEQ multiplex PCR. The sample lists roughly 520,000 clones; approximately 95% were seen once. Input material: naive CD4+ T cells sorted from blood. Every receptor here comes from a young woman in good health. CDR3s include the opening cysteine and the closing phenylalanine or tryptophan. The D gene is left open where the match is weak.

TRBJ2-1 TRBV29-1 . CSAGHTEQFF
TRBJ1-3 TRBV2 . CASSEQGSGNTIYF
TRBJ1-2 TRBV19 . CASSVSEEGYGYTF
TRBJ2-2 TRBV4-1 . CASSQVGGSTGELFF
TRBJ1-5 TRBV5-1 . CASSLGQGGQPQHF
TRBJ2-7 TRBV14 TRBD2 CASSQDRVLAGYRHEQYF
TRBJ1-4 TRBV5-1 . CASSLAGIGANEKLFF
TRBJ2-7 TRBV7-3 . CASSSAHAYEQYF
TRBJ2-1 TRBV2 . CASRPGTANEQFF
TRBJ1-5 TRBV10-3 . CAISGRGDQPQHF
. TRBV27 . CASRDQGRSEQYF
TRBJ2-7 TRBV5-4 TRBD2 CASSPVPASGRVEQYF
TRBJ1-5 TRBV19 TRBD1 CASSVGTVSNQPQHF
TRBJ1-5 TRBV18 . CASSPQGSVSNQPQHF
TRBJ2-7 TRBV28 TRBD2 CASSPRLAGVQPPYEQYF
TRBJ2-1 TRBV5-4 . CASGLWGGRIEQFF
TRBJ2-3 TRBV2 . CASRPGRVTDTQYF
TRBJ2-4 TRBV5-6 TRBD1 CASAPGQVPGIQYF
TRBJ2-5 TRBV5-1 . CASSLEQGRETQYF
TRBJ2-1 TRBV7-7 . CASSSLGHNEQFF
TRBJ2-5 TRBV5-6 . CASSWPLGWQETQYF
TRBJ1-2 TRBV6-6 TRBD1 CASSRDRADGYTF
TRBJ1-2 TRBV15 . CATSGPSAVRGITNYGYTF
TRBJ2-5 TRBV4-2 TRBD2 CASSHPASGRGGQETQYF
TRBJ2-6 TRBV5-1 TRBD1 CASSLGIRQGGANVLTF
TRBJ2-7 TRBV7-8 TRBD2 CASSLAGGTSGYEQYF
TRBJ2-7 TRBV5-1 TRBD2 CASSLYVAGGYEQYF
TRBJ2-1 TRBV6-4 TRBD2 CASSGSSGTDEQFF
TRBJ2-5 TRBV5-4 TRBD2 CASSASGRKPQETQYF
TRBJ1-2 TRBV19 TRBD1 CASSQGGYGYTF
TRBJ2-7 TRBV2 TRBD2 CASSGLAGIYEQYF
TRBJ1-1 TRBV4-1 . CASSQGARDGTEAFF
TRBJ1-5 TRBV5-1 . CASSLAGSWNQPQHF
. TRBV7-6 . CASSSRATGTYEQYF
TRBJ1-1 TRBV9 . CASSVTTENTEAFF
TRBJ2-2 TRBV5-1 . CASSLIVNANTGELFF
TRBJ2-3 TRBV2 . CASRRRVTDTQYF
TRBJ1-5 TRBV19 . CASSTSDQPQHF
TRBJ2-1 TRBV5-1 TRBD1 CASSLFPGQGFEQFF
TRBJ1-5 TRBV28 . CASSRLPAGGNQPQHF
TRBJ2-5 TRBV7-2 TRBD2 CASSLVPREGEQYF
TRBJ2-3 TRBV14 . CASSQPWIDTQYF
TRBJ1-1 TRBV18 . CASSRGQGNTEAFF